Listed below are T cell receptor beta chains from one sample, sequenced in a study of blood T cells in healthy people across ages. TCRdb used MiXCR to reprocess the 5' RACE reads, holding one entry per CDR3 protein. The profile covers approximately 810,000 distinct CDR3 sequences, with roughly 40% appearing a single time and over 10% taken by the ten largest. Input material: blood. The source of these receptors is a man younger than 35 in good health. The CDR3 runs from the conserved cysteine through the conserved F or W. D genes are given only for firm matches. A row's size may be missing; if present it is once, few, many or a size class.

j_call clone_size d_call v_call cdr3_aa cdr3_nt
TRBJ2-7 NA TRBD2 TRBV20-1 CSAGLAGDEQYF TGCAGTGCAGGACTAGCGGGGGATGAGCAGTACTTC
TRBJ2-6 NA NA TRBV7-2 CASTLDRGANVLTF TGTGCCAGCACACTTGACAGGGGGGCCAACGTCCTGACTTTC
TRBJ2-1 NA NA TRBV2 CASSGGSGAEQFF TGTGCCAGCAGTGGGGGTAGCGGAGCTGAGCAGTTCTTC
TRBJ2-3 many NA TRBV15 CATSRRGNLDTQYF TGTGCCACCAGCAGAAGGGGTAATTTGGATACGCAGTATTTT
TRBJ1-2 few NA TRBV20-1 CSARAQPPGPQSGYTF TGCAGTGCTAGAGCTCAACCCCCGGGACCCCAGTCTGGCTACACCTTC
TRBJ2-5 few NA TRBV24-1 CATRKADQETQYF TGTGCCACCAGGAAAGCGGACCAAGAGACCCAGTACTTC
TRBJ1-6 NA NA TRBV28 CASSPRLPSGNSPLHF TGTGCCAGCAGTCCACGCCTCCCCTCGGGTAATTCACCCCTCCACTTT
TRBJ2-3 many TRBD2 TRBV3-1 CASSHRQRGATDTQYF TGTGCCAGCAGCCACCGCCAGCGGGGGGCTACAGATACGCAGTATTTT
TRBJ1-5 few NA TRBV20-1 CSARDGPIGQPQHF TGCAGTGCTAGAGATGGTCCCATAGGTCAGCCCCAGCATTTT
TRBJ2-1 NA NA TRBV12-5 CASGLPQGWAHNEQFF TGTGCTAGTGGTTTGCCCCAGGGGTGGGCACACAATGAGCAGTTCTTC
TRBJ2-5 once TRBD2 TRBV28 CASSFLYVLAGDQETQYF TGTGCCAGCAGTTTCCTTTATGTGCTAGCGGGGGACCAAGAGACCCAGTACTTC
TRBJ1-5 once TRBD1 TRBV12-3/TRBV12-4 CASSPASDRDQPQHF TGTGCCAGCAGTCCCGCCTCAGACAGGGATCAGCCCCAGCATTTT
TRBJ2-3 NA NA TRBV10-3 CAISARRSTDTQYF TGTGCCATCAGTGCGCGGCGCTCCACAGATACGCAGTATTTT
TRBJ2-5 NA NA TRBV24-1 CATSVPGVQGTQYF TGTGCCACCAGTGTCCCGGGGGTCCAAGGGACCCAGTACTTC
TRBJ1-2 many TRBD1 TRBV27 CASSLSRGQNYGYTF TGTGCCAGCAGTTTATCTAGGGGACAGAACTATGGCTACACCTTC
TRBJ2-3 NA NA TRBV20-1 CSARDLWALQGSTDTQYF TGCAGTGCTAGAGATTTATGGGCGCTTCAGGGGAGCACAGATACGCAGTATTTT
TRBJ1-5 NA NA TRBV20-1 CSARVTGNQPQHF TGCAGTGCTAGAGTGACCGGGAATCAGCCCCAGCATTTT
TRBJ2-7 NA NA TRBV6-5 CASSWARVGEQYF TGTGCCAGCAGTTGGGCCAGGGTTGGCGAGCAGTACTTC
TRBJ2-4 few NA TRBV5-1 CASSSAIGNIQYF TGCGCCAGCAGCTCCGCGATTGGAAACATTCAGTACTTC
TRBJ2-1 NA NA TRBV7-7 CASSLRQKETQFF TGTGCTAGCAGCTTACGACAGAAAGAGACCCAGTTCTTC
TRBJ1-4 few TRBD1 TRBV5-1 CASSDPGQHNEKLFF TGCGCCAGCAGCGACCCGGGACAGCACAATGAAAAACTGTTTTTT
TRBJ2-5 NA NA TRBV2 CASLITGLGTQYF TGTGCCAGCCTGATTACGGGGCTGGGGACCCAGTACTTC
TRBJ2-6 NA NA TRBV4-1 CASSQAALTGANVLTF TGCGCCAGCAGCCAAGCGGCGCTCACTGGGGCCAACGTCCTGACTTTC
TRBJ2-3 once NA TRBV18 CASSPTVVGPTDTQYF TGTGCCAGCTCACCGACCGTAGTGGGGCCAACAGATACGCAGTATTTT
TRBJ2-5 few TRBD2 TRBV7-2 CASSFGLAGGGETQYF TGTGCCAGCAGCTTCGGACTAGCGGGGGGAGGGGAGACCCAGTACTTC
TRBJ1-2 few NA TRBV27 CASSLNPVGPLAGYTF TGTGCCAGCAGTTTAAACCCCGTTGGACCCTTAGCTGGCTACACCTTC
TRBJ1-1 NA NA TRBV3-1 CASSQDSDTEAFF TGTGCCAGCAGCCAAGATTCGGACACTGAAGCTTTCTTT
TRBJ1-2 NA NA TRBV27 CASSSGTTNYGYTF TGTGCCAGCAGTTCCGGGACGACGAACTATGGCTACACCTTC
TRBJ1-1 NA NA TRBV20-1 CSAIIGRETEAFF TGCAGTGCTATTATCGGGAGGGAGACTGAAGCTTTCTTT
TRBJ2-3 NA TRBD2 TRBV6-5 CASSNMGGGDTDTQYF TGTGCCAGCAGTAACATGGGGGGGGGGGACACAGATACGCAGTATTTT
TRBJ2-1 few TRBD1 TRBV5-1 CASSTTGTDYNEQFF TGCGCCAGCAGCACCACCGGGACAGACTACAATGAGCAGTTCTTC
TRBJ2-7 NA NA TRBV4-3 CASSQRSKSNSYEQYF TGCGCCAGCAGCCAACGGTCGAAGTCAAACTCCTACGAGCAGTACTTC
TRBJ1-2 NA TRBD1 TRBV20-1 CSARKTGGGYGYTF TGCAGTGCTAGAAAGACAGGGGGCGGCTATGGCTACACCTTC
TRBJ1-5 few TRBD1 TRBV29-1 CSIRDSSNQPQHF TGCAGCATAAGGGACAGTAGCAATCAGCCCCAGCATTTT
TRBJ1-2 NA NA TRBV4-1 CASSQDQATNYGYTF TGCGCCAGCAGCCAAGATCAGGCCACTAACTATGGCTACACCTTC
TRBJ2-5 few TRBD2 TRBV5-1 CASTLASGGFGDEQYF TGCGCCAGCACCCTCGCTAGCGGGGGGTTTGGTGATGAGCAGTACTTC
TRBJ2-1 many NA TRBV25-1 CASSELRPGVSDEQFF TGTGCCAGCAGTGAATTGAGGCCAGGGGTCTCGGATGAGCAGTTCTTC
TRBJ2-5 NA TRBD2 TRBV20-1 CSAEKASGGIYNEQYF TGCAGTGCCGAGAAGGCTAGCGGGGGGATCTACAATGAGCAGTACTTC
TRBJ1-2 NA NA TRBV12-3/TRBV12-4 CASSLQAPHYGYTF TGTGCCAGCAGTTTGCAGGCCCCGCACTATGGCTACACCTTC
TRBJ2-1 NA NA TRBV7-3 CASSLSGSQETQFF TGTGCCAGCAGCTTGTCGGGGTCACAAGAGACCCAGTTCTTC